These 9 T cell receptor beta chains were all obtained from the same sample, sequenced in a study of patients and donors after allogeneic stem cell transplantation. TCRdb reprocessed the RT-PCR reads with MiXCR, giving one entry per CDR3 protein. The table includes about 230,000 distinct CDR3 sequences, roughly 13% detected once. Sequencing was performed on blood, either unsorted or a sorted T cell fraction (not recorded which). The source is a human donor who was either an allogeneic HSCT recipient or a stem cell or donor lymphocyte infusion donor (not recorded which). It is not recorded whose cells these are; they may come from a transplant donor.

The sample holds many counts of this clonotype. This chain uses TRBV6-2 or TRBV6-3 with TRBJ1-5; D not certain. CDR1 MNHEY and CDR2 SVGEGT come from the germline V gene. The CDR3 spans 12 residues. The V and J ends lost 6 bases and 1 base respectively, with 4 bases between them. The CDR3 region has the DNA TGTGCCAGCAGCGACAGCAATCAGCCCCAGCATTTT. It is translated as CASSDSNQPQHF.

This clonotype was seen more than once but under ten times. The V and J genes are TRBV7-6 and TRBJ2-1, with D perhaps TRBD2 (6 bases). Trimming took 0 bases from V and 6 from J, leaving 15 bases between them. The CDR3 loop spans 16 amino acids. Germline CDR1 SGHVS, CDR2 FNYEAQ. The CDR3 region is CASSLAGLTGANEQFF. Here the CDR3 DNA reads TGTGCCAGCAGCTTAGCTGGGTTGACGGGAGCCAATGAGCAGTTCTTC.

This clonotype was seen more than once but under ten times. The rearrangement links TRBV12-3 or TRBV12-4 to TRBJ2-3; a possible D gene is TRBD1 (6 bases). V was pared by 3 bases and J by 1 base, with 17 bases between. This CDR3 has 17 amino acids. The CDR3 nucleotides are TGTGCCAGCAGTTTGGGGGACACTTCTTATCGCACAGATACGCAGTATTTT. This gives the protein CASSLGDTSYRTDTQYF.

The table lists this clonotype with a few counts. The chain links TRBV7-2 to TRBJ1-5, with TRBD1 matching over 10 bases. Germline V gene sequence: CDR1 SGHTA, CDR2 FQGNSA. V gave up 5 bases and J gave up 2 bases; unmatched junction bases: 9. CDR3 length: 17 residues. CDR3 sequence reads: CASSRATGTGGNQPQHF. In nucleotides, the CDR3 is TGTGCCAGCAGCAGGGCCACCGGGACAGGGGGCAATCAGCCCCAGCATTTT.

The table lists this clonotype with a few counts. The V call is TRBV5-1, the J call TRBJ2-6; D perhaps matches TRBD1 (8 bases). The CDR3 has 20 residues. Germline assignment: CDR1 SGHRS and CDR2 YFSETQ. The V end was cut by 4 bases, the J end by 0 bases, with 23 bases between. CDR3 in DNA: TGCGCCAGCAGCGACTCTTTACGGACAGGGAGGGGCTCTGGGGCCAACGTCCTGACTTTC. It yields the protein CASSDSLRTGRGSGANVLTF.

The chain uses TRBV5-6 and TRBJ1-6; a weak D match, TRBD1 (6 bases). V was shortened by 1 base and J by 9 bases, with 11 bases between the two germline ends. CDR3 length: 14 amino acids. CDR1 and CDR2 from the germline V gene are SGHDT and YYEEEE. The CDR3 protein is CASSLYRESSPLHF. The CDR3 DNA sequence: TGTGCCAGCAGCTTGTACAGGGAAAGTTCACCCCTCCACTTT.

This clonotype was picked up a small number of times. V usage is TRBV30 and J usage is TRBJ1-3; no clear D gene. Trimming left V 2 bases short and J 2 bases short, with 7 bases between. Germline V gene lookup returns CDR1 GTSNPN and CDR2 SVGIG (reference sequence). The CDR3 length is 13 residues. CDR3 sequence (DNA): TGTGCCTGGAGTCCCTATACTGGAAACACCATATATTTT. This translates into CAWSPYTGNTIYF.

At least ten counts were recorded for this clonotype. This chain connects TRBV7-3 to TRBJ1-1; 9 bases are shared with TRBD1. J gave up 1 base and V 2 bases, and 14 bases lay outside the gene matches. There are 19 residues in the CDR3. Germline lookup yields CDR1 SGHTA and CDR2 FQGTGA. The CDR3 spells CASSLSPAMWTGENTEAFF. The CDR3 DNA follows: TGTGCCAGCAGCTTATCTCCAGCGATGTGGACAGGGGAGAACACTGAAGCTTTCTTT.

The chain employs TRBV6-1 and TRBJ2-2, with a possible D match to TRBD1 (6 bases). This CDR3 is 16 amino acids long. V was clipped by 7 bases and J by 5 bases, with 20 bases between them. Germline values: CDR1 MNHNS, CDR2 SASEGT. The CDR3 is CASTPGGGRRTGELFF. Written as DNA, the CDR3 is TGTGCCAGCACACCAGGTGGGGGCAGGAGGACCGGGGAGCTGTTTTTT.